This note documents a single T cell receptor beta chain sequence. CDR3 size: 17 residues. The ends lost 0 bases at V and 6 bases at J; junction bases unmatched: 13. Germline CDR1 reads SGHRS; CDR2 reads YFSETQ. This sample is part of a study of blood T cell repertoires in COVID-19. Study background: The United States, Italy and Spain were the sources of the acute and convalescent COVID-19 samples.

Source study methods: Reference gene primer amplification yielded estimated nucleated cell counts. TCRdb keeps only in-frame clones here, not all; method: immunoSEQ multiplex PCR. V and J calls and clone size are given by that table; D and trimming were obtained from the DNA. The sample includes about 160,000 clones, more than 70% of them seen just once. The chain couples TRBV5-1 to TRBJ1-2; 8 bases map to TRBD1. The TCR comes from a man between 60 and 75 years old with acute or convalescent COVID-19. The sequencing sample was made of peripheral blood. DNA for the CDR3: TGCGCCAGCAGCTTGGGGGCCCGCACAGGGGGGCCCGATGGCTACACCTTC. It translates to CASSLGARTGGPDGYTF.